Listed below are T cell receptor beta chains from one sample, sequenced in a study of neoadjuvant anti-PD-1 for oral cavity cancer. TCRdb's copy holds only in-frame clones and misses some; the assay was immunoSEQ multiplex PCR. The data hold over 25,000 clones, with roughly 79% observed a single time. Sequenced here: PBMCs, sampled after nivolumab (anti-PD-1) treatment. These receptors were obtained from a person between 35 and 79 years old with oral cavity squamous cell carcinoma. CDR3s include the opening cysteine and the closing phenylalanine or tryptophan. A D gene is named only where the DNA matches it firmly. Size tells how often a clone was seen (once, few, many) or the class of an expanded clone, and some rows leave it out.

j_gene	abundance	v_gene	d_gene	CDR3aa	CDR3nt
TRBJ2-7	.	TRBV7-9	.	CASSPRQRHSYEQYF	TGTGCCAGCAGCCCCCGACAGAGGCACTCCTACGAGCAGTACTTC
TRBJ2-7	.	TRBV7-8	.	CASSLSRGTYEQYF	TGTGCCAGCAGCCTATCCCGGGGGACCTACGAGCAGTACTTC
TRBJ1-1	.	TRBV6-5	.	CASSPSVLHAEAFF	TGTGCCAGCAGTCCCAGTGTTCTACACGCTGAAGCTTTCTTT
TRBJ2-5	few	TRBV5-6	.	CASSFSGRETQYF	TGTGCCAGCAGCTTTTCAGGGAGAGAGACCCAGTACTTC
TRBJ1-1	once	TRBV10-3	.	CATRAGAGVRDTEAFF	TGTGCCACTAGAGCGGGGGCAGGGGTTAGGGACACTGAAGCTTTCTTT
TRBJ1-4	.	TRBV2	TRBD1	CASSAGQTATNEKLFF	TGTGCCAGCAGTGCGGGACAGACTGCAACTAATGAAAAACTGTTTTTT
TRBJ1-2	.	TRBV5-1	.	CASSTGTSYGYTF	TGCGCCAGCAGCACCGGGACGAGCTATGGCTACACCTTC
TRBJ2-2	once	TRBV10-2	.	CASTESGLELFF	TGCGCCAGCACCGAGTCAGGGCTGGAGCTGTTTTTT
TRBJ1-5	.	TRBV27	.	CASSLSGGGHQPQHF	TGTGCCAGCAGTTTATCAGGGGGAGGTCATCAGCCCCAGCATTTT
TRBJ2-2	.	TRBV4-3	.	CASSSRDPADTGELFF	TGCGCCAGCAGCTCCCGGGACCCCGCGGACACCGGGGAGCTGTTTTTT
TRBJ2-7	.	TRBV5-1	.	CASSLPGASYEQYF	TGCGCCAGCAGCTTGCCGGGGGCCTCCTACGAGCAGTACTTC
TRBJ2-1	.	TRBV10-2	TRBD2	CASSESASGGYNEQFF	TGCGCCAGCAGTGAGTCCGCAAGCGGGGGATACAATGAGCAGTTCTTC